The sequence of this T cell receptor beta chain was determined in a study of shared clonotypes between healthy human individuals. Study details: Each donor had three CD4 naive, three CD4 memory, two CD8 naive and one CD8 memory plate.

The V gene's germline CDR1 is SGHNT and CDR2 YYREEE (reference sequence). The CDR3 loop spans 13 amino acids. With 5 bases removed from V and 6 bases from J, the gap between germline ends came to 15 bases. The repertoire was sequenced with immunoSEQ multiplex PCR; TCRdb's copy has only in-frame clones and lacks some. This table holds approximately 180,000 clones, 85% to 95% found once. The sequence was obtained from a woman younger than 45 in good health. Input material: naive CD4+ T cells sorted from blood. Subset in this sample: CD45RA+ positively selected. This rearrangement joins TRBV5-4 to TRBJ2-7, with D perhaps being TRBD1 or TRBD2 (5 bases each). This chain's CDR3 is CASSWDPGVEQYF. Written as DNA, the CDR3 is TGTGCCAGCAGTTGGGACCCCGGGGTCGAGCAGTACTTC.